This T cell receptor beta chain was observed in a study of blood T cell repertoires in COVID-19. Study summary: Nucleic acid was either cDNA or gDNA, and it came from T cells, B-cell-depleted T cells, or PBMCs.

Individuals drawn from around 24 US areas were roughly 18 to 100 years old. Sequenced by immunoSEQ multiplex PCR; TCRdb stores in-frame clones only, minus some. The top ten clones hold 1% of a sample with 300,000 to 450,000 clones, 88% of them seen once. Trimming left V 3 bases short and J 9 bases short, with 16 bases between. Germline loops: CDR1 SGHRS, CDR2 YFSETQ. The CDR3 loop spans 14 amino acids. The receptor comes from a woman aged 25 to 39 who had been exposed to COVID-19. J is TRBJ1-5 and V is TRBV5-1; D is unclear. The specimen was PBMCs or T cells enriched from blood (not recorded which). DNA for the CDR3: TGCGCCAGCAGCTCAGACGGTGTAGCGTGGCCCCAGCATTTT. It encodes CASSSDGVAWPQHF.